The present T cell receptor beta chain was sequenced within a study of T-cell reconstitution after alpha-beta-depleted transplantation in children. This CDR3 contains 14 residues. In germline, CDR1 is DFQATT, CDR2 SNEGSKA (reference sequence). V was pared by 3 bases and J by 6 bases, with 7 bases of the junction left unmatched. Researchers prepared the TCRbeta library using unique molecular identifiers, the study reports. Each CDR3 protein gets one entry after TCRdb re-called the PCR reads with MiXCR. The sample consists of hundreds of thousands of distinct CDR3 sequences, roughly an eighth of them appearing once.

Here the sequenced sample was PBMCs from the stem cell graft donor, taken from the stem cell graft. This sequence originates from a human donor who donated a stem cell graft to a child with combined immunodeficiency. The chain employs TRBV20-1 and TRBJ1-4; 7 bases agree with TRBD1. The CDR3 nucleotides read TGCAGTGCTAGCCGACAGGGTGTGGATGAAAAACTGTTTTTT. This gives the protein CSASRQGVDEKLFF.